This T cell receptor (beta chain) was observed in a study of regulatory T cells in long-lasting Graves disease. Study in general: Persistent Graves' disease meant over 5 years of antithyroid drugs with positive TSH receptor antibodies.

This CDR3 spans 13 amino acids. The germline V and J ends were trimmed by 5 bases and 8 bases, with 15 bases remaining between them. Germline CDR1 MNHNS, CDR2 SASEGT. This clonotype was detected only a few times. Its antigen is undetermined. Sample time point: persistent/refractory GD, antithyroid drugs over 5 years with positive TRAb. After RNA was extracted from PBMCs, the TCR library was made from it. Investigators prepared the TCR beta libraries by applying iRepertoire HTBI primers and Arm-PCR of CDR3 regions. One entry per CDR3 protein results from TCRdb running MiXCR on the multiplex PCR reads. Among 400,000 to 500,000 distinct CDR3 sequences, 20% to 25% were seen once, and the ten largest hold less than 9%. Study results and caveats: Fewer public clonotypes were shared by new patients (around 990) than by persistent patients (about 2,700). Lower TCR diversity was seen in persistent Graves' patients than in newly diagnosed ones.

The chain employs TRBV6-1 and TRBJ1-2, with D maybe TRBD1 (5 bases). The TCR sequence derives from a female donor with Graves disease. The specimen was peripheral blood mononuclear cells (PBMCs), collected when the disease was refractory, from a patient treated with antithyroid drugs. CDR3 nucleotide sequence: TGTGCCAGCAGTACTTCAGGGTGGAGAGGCTACACCTTC. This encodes CASSTSGWRGYTF.